This entry features one T cell receptor beta chain sequence. Authors' data handling: Using reference gene primer amplification, nucleated cell counts were estimated. This table comes from immunoSEQ multiplex PCR, and its TCRdb copy is limited to in-frame clones, with some not included. V and J calls plus clone size are reproduced from that table; the DNA served to infer D and trimming. The sample consists of approximately 260,000 clones, 80% to 85% of them appearing once. The data stem from a study of blood T cell repertoires in COVID-19. Germline V gene data show CDR1 as SGHVS and CDR2 as FQNEAQ. V shed 1 base and J 7 bases; nucleotides not matched to a gene: 5. The CDR3 length is 14 residues.

The source material was peripheral blood. The chain links TRBV7-8 to TRBJ2-5, with TRBD1 matching over 8 bases. The TCR was taken from a woman in her fifties or sixties with active or convalescent COVID-19. The CDR3 DNA is TGTGCCAGCAGCTTAGGTGGACAGGGTCGGACCCAGTACTTC. Its translation: CASSLGGQGRTQYF.